A single sample gave rise to the 9 T cell receptor beta chains below, sequenced in a study of cytomegalovirus exposure and HLA in healthy donors. TCRdb's table, derived via immunoSEQ multiplex PCR, lists solely in-frame clones and lacks some. Of approximately 270,000 clones in the sample, about 86% are singletons; the top ten hold around 1%. Sequences were obtained from PBMCs. The source of these receptors is a woman aged 18-29 years in good health and CMV-seronegative.

There are a few counts of this clone. The V call is TRBV30, the J call TRBJ1-4; D not certain. V lost 4 bases and J 5 bases, leaving 20 bases between the germline ends. The CDR3 length is 16 residues. Germline-derived CDR1 and CDR2 are GTSNPN and SVGIG (reference sequence). This CDR3 reads CAWTPAVGERNEKLFF. Here the CDR3 DNA reads TGTGCCTGGACTCCCGCCGTCGGGGAGCGAAATGAAAAACTGTTTTTT. The complete variable domain, with remaining parts taken from reference TRBV30 and TRBJ1-4, reads SQTIHQWPATLVQPVGSPLSLECTVEGTSNPNLYWYRQAAGRGLQLLFYSVGIGQISSEVPQNLSASRPQDRQFILSSKKLLLSDSGFYLCAWTPAVGERNEKLFFGSGTQLSVL.

This rearrangement joins TRBV5-4 to TRBJ2-3; 9 bases align to TRBD2. The length of the CDR3 is 13 residues. Losses at the gene ends were 5 bases for V and 4 bases for J; bases not matched to a gene: 2. Looked up from germline, CDR1 is SGHNT and CDR2 is YYREEE (reference sequence). CDR3 nucleotides: TGTGCCAGCAGAGGACTAGCGTCAGATACGCAGTATTTT. Translation: CASRGLASDTQYF.

In its sample, this clone was seen a few times. The V and J genes are TRBV7-8 and TRBJ2-2; maybe TRBD2 (6 bases). Germline CDR1 and CDR2: SGHVS and FQNEAQ. The CDR3 is 16 amino acids. Trimming left V 6 bases short and J 4 bases short, with 18 bases between. For the CDR3, the DNA is TGTGCCAGCAGGCCCGGGAGCGGCTGGGGCACCGGGGAGCTGTTTTTT. It specifies CASRPGSGWGTGELFF.

The CDR3 nucleotides read TGTGCAACGAGTCTCGGAAACACCATATATTTT. Protein product: CATSLGNTIYF. The chain combines TRBV28 with TRBJ1-3; unclear D gene. The CDR3 extends over 11 amino acids. Germline V gene lookup returns CDR1 MDHEN and CDR2 SYDVKM.

V gene TRBV11-3 combines with J gene TRBJ2-1, with 9 bases matching TRBD1. Unmatched junction bases numbered 0, after V lost 1 base and J lost 2 bases. In germline, CDR1 is SGHNT, CDR2 YENEEA. The CDR3 spans 15 residues. The CDR3 nucleotides are TGTGCCAGCAGCTTAGGACAGGGGGCCTACAATGAGCAGTTCTTC. Translating it yields CASSLGQGAYNEQFF.

In DNA, the CDR3 is TGTGCCAGCTCACCGCCGGGACAAGGCGGGTACACCATATATTTT. It translates to CASSPPGQGGYTIYF. The chain employs TRBV18 and TRBJ1-3, with D possibly matching TRBD1 (6 bases). Trimming stripped 3 bases from V and 8 bases from J, with 17 bases between. The CDR3 extends over 15 amino acids. Germline V gene lookup returns CDR1 KGHSH and CDR2 LQKENI.

This rearrangement joins TRBV7-8 to TRBJ2-7; TRBD2 matches 9 bases. The CDR3 consists of 15 residues. With 1 base clipped from V and 6 bases from J, the junction kept 7 bases outside the gene matches. Per the germline V gene, CDR1 is SGHVS and CDR2 is FQNEAQ. CDR3: CASSLVSLTSGEQYF. Here the CDR3 DNA reads TGTGCCAGCAGCTTAGTTTCGTTGACTAGCGGCGAGCAGTACTTC. The complete variable domain, with remaining parts taken from reference TRBV7-8 and TRBJ2-7, reads GAGVSQSPRYKVAKRGQDVALRCDPISGHVSLFWYQQALGQGPEFLTYFQNEAQLDKSGLPSDRFFAERPEGSVSTLKIQRTQQEDSAVYLCASSLVSLTSGEQYFGPGTRLTVT.

The rearrangement links TRBV6-6 to TRBJ1-4; D uncertain. From germline, CDR1 is MNHNY and CDR2 SVGAGI (reference sequence). The ends were cut back, 11 bases at V and 1 base at J, with 8 bases in the middle. The length of the CDR3 is 12 residues. DNA of the CDR3: TGTGCCCTTCGGGGAACTAATGAAAAACTGTTTTTT. Translation gives CALRGTNEKLFF.

This clone was detected a few times. The gene calls are TRBV2 and TRBJ1-5, with TRBD1 matching 7 bases. The trim removed 4 bases at V and 5 bases at J, leaving 2 bases unmatched. This CDR3 region has 13 residues. Germline V gene lookup returns CDR1 SNHLY and CDR2 FYNNEI. Here the CDR3 DNA reads TGTGCCAGCAGTGGTACAGGGGATCAGCCCCAGCATTTT. It is translated as CASSGTGDQPQHF.